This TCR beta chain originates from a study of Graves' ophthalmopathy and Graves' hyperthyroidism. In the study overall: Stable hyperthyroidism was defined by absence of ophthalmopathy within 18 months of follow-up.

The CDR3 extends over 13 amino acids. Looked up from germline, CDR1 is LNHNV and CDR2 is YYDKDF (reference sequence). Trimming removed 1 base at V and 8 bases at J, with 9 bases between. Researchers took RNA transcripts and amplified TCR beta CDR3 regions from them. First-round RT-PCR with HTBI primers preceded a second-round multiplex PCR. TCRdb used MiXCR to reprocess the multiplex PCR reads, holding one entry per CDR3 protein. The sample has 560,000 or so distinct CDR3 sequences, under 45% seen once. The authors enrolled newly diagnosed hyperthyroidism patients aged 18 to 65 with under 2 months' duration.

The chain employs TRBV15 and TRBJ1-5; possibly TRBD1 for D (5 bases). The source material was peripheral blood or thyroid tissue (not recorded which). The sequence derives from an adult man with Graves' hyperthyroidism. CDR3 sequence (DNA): TGTGCCACCAGCAGAGTCACGGGGGAGCCCCAGCATTTT. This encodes CATSRVTGEPQHF. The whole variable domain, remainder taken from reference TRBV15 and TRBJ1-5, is DAMVIQNPRYQVTQFGKPVTLSCSQTLNHNVMYWYQQKSSQAPKLLFHYYDKDFNNEADTPDNFQSRRPNTSFCFLDIRSPGLGDTAMYLCATSRVTGEPQHFGDGTRLSIL.